A selection of T cell receptor beta chains follows, all from one sample in a study of siplizumab effects on memory and regulatory T cells. Here immunoSEQ multiplex PCR was the method, and the copy in TCRdb shows in-frame clones only, minus some. The sample has some 80,000 clones; 95% are singletons. Input material: CD8+ T cells sorted from blood. These TCRs come from a human donor in good health. Both conserved end residues are part of each CDR3. The order of the fields is CDR3 protein, CDR3 DNA, V gene, D gene, J gene, clone size, CDR3 length. A D gene is named only where the DNA matches it firmly. Size is stated for part of the rows, as once, few or many counts, or as a class when the clone is expanded.

CDR3: CASSFGASGYEQYF
DNA: TGTGCCAGCAGTTTCGGCGCTAGCGGGTACGAGCAGTACTTC
V: TRBV27
D: TRBD2
J: TRBJ2-7
size: .
length: 14

CDR3: CASSHRTGPTGNIQYF
DNA: TGTGCCAGCAGCCACCGGACAGGACCTACGGGGAACATTCAGTACTTC
V: TRBV13
D: TRBD1
J: TRBJ2-4
size: .
length: 16

CDR3: CASSKLAGGNTEAFF
DNA: TGTGCCAGCAGCAAATTAGCAGGGGGGAACACTGAAGCTTTCTTT
V: TRBV21-1
D: .
J: TRBJ1-1
size: .
length: 15

CDR3: CASSQVHFDTQYF
DNA: TGTGCCAGCAGCCAGGTCCATTTCGATACGCAGTATTTT
V: TRBV4-2
D: .
J: TRBJ2-3
size: .
length: 13

CDR3: CASSLKVGQGWETQYF
DNA: TGTGCCAGCAGTCTGAAAGTGGGTCAGGGTTGGGAGACCCAGTACTTC
V: TRBV25-1
D: .
J: TRBJ2-5
size: .
length: 16

CDR3: CAGSTGNQPQHF
DNA: TGTGCCGGGTCGACGGGAAATCAGCCCCAGCATTTT
V: TRBV19
D: .
J: TRBJ1-5
size: .
length: 12

CDR3: CASSLGGLEQYF
DNA: TGCGCCAGCAGCTTGGGTGGGCTAGAGCAGTACTTC
V: TRBV5-1
D: .
J: TRBJ2-7
size: .
length: 12

CDR3: CASSLWQGNEKLFF
DNA: TGTGCCAGCAGCTTGTGGCAGGGTAATGAAAAACTGTTTTTT
V: TRBV5-6
D: .
J: TRBJ1-4
size: .
length: 14

CDR3: CASSLTGGGKEGETQYF
DNA: TGTGCCAGCAGCTTGACAGGGGGCGGAAAGGAAGGAGAGACCCAGTACTTC
V: TRBV7-9
D: TRBD1
J: TRBJ2-5
size: .
length: 17

CDR3: CASTKDRENTGELFF
DNA: TGTGCCAGTACCAAGGACAGGGAGAACACCGGGGAGCTGTTTTTT
V: TRBV19
D: TRBD1
J: TRBJ2-2
size: .
length: 15

CDR3: CASSVIGILQETQYF
DNA: TGTGCCAGCAGCGTGATAGGGATTTTACAAGAGACCCAGTACTTC
V: TRBV9
D: .
J: TRBJ2-5
size: .
length: 15

CDR3: CASSLGGAGQPQHF
DNA: TGTGCCAGCAGTTTAGGGGGGGCCGGACAGCCCCAGCATTTT
V: TRBV27
D: .
J: TRBJ1-5
size: .
length: 14

CDR3: CASSDSRGHEQYF
DNA: TGTGCCAGCAGTGACTCCCGGGGCCACGAGCAGTACTTC
V: TRBV6-4
D: .
J: TRBJ2-7
size: .
length: 13

CDR3: CASSLRSPLAGTYNDEQFF
DNA: TGTGCCAGCAGCTTACGGAGTCCCCTAGCGGGGACCTACAATGATGAGCAGTTCTTC
V: TRBV7-3
D: TRBD2
J: TRBJ2-1
size: .
length: 19

CDR3: CASSALPSKTRTEAFF
DNA: TGTGCCAGCAGTGCCTTACCGTCCAAGACGAGGACTGAAGCTTTCTTT
V: TRBV6-1
D: .
J: TRBJ1-1
size: .
length: 16

CDR3: CASSLRSQGATYNEQFF
DNA: TGCGCCAGCAGCTTGAGGTCCCAGGGGGCGACCTACAATGAGCAGTTCTTC
V: TRBV5-1
D: TRBD1
J: TRBJ2-1
size: .
length: 17

CDR3: CASSQGGSTDTQYF
DNA: TGCGCCAGCAGCCAAGGCGGGAGCACAGATACGCAGTATTTT
V: TRBV4-1
D: .
J: TRBJ2-3
size: .
length: 14

CDR3: CASTPGNEQFF
DNA: TGTGCCAGCACCCCGGGGAATGAGCAGTTCTTC
V: TRBV2
D: .
J: TRBJ2-1
size: .
length: 11

CDR3: CASSAGGADGYTF
DNA: TGTGCCAGCAGCGCAGGGGGCGCGGATGGCTACACCTTC
V: TRBV5-8
D: TRBD1
J: TRBJ1-2
size: .
length: 13

CDR3: CASSLELMIPYEQYF
DNA: TGTGCCAGCAGCTTAGAACTGATGATCCCCTACGAGCAGTACTTC
V: TRBV7-8
D: .
J: TRBJ2-7
size: .
length: 15

CDR3: CASSVGGSGLNTEAFF
DNA: TGTGCCAGCAGCGTGGGCGGATCCGGGCTGAACACTGAAGCTTTCTTT
V: TRBV9
D: .
J: TRBJ1-1
size: .
length: 16

CDR3: CASSFNPRETQYF
DNA: TGTGCCAGCAGCTTCAACCCGAGGGAGACCCAGTACTTC
V: TRBV7-2
D: .
J: TRBJ2-5
size: .
length: 13

CDR3: CASSFRLAGGSSGELFF
DNA: TGTGCTAGCAGCTTCCGACTAGCGGGGGGGTCCAGCGGGGAGCTGTTTTTT
V: TRBV7-7
D: TRBD2
J: TRBJ2-2
size: .
length: 17

CDR3: CSAWTGRDLETQYF
DNA: TGCAGCGCCTGGACAGGGAGGGATTTGGAGACCCAGTACTTC
V: TRBV29-1
D: .
J: TRBJ2-5
size: .
length: 14

CDR3: CASSGDRGYEQYF
DNA: TGTGCCAGCAGTGGGGACAGGGGCTACGAGCAGTACTTC
V: TRBV27
D: TRBD1
J: TRBJ2-7
size: .
length: 13

CDR3: CSVEGSRDLSYEQYF
DNA: TGCAGCGTTGAAGGATCCCGGGATCTCTCCTACGAGCAGTACTTC
V: TRBV29-1
D: .
J: TRBJ2-7
size: .
length: 15

CDR3: CASSSQREGLVEQYF
DNA: TGTGCCAGCAGCTCTCAGCGGGAGGGCCTAGTCGAGCAGTACTTC
V: TRBV7-9
D: TRBD2
J: TRBJ2-7
size: .
length: 15

CDR3: CASSSGLAGGGQFF
DNA: TGTGCCAGCAGCTCGGGACTAGCGGGAGGGGGGCAGTTCTTC
V: TRBV7-9
D: TRBD2
J: TRBJ2-1
size: once
length: 14

CDR3: CASSLGQQSYNEQFF
DNA: TGTGCCAGCAGTTTGGGGCAGCAATCCTACAATGAGCAGTTCTTC
V: TRBV28
D: .
J: TRBJ2-1
size: .
length: 15

CDR3: CASTKGRGRSYEQYF
DNA: TGTGCCAGCACCAAAGGGCGGGGGAGGTCCTACGAGCAGTACTTC
V: TRBV27
D: TRBD2
J: TRBJ2-7
size: .
length: 15

CDR3: CASSYTGQGNPEAFF
DNA: TGTGCCAGCAGTTACACCGGACAGGGGAACCCTGAAGCTTTCTTT
V: TRBV6-5
D: TRBD1
J: TRBJ1-1
size: .
length: 15

CDR3: CASRKRPGVEDQPQHF
DNA: TGTGCCAGCAGGAAGAGGCCGGGTGTGGAGGATCAGCCCCAGCATTTT
V: TRBV2
D: .
J: TRBJ1-5
size: .
length: 16

CDR3: CASSYGTLYEQYF
DNA: TGTGCCAGCAGTTACGGGACACTTTACGAGCAGTACTTC
V: TRBV6-5
D: .
J: TRBJ2-7
size: .
length: 13

CDR3: CAWRRASSYEQYF
DNA: TGTGCCTGGAGACGGGCGTCCTCCTACGAGCAGTACTTC
V: TRBV30
D: .
J: TRBJ2-7
size: .
length: 13

CDR3: CASSPLQREMVETQYF
DNA: TGTGCCAGCTCACCATTGCAGCGGGAGATGGTAGAGACCCAGTACTTC
V: TRBV18
D: TRBD2
J: TRBJ2-5
size: once
length: 16

CDR3: CASSPGGGGDIQYF
DNA: TGTGCCAGCAGTCCCGGGGGAGGTGGTGACATTCAGTACTTC
V: TRBV27
D: .
J: TRBJ2-4
size: .
length: 14

CDR3: CASSIATGPLRETQYF
DNA: TGTGCCAGTAGTATAGCGACGGGACCCCTAAGGGAGACCCAGTACTTC
V: TRBV19
D: .
J: TRBJ2-5
size: .
length: 16

CDR3: CASSFGQGNQPQHF
DNA: TGTGCCAGCAGTTTCGGACAGGGCAATCAGCCCCAGCATTTT
V: TRBV28
D: TRBD1
J: TRBJ1-5
size: .
length: 14

CDR3: CASSRRGIEQYF
DNA: TGTGCCAGCAGCCGGCGTGGGATCGAGCAGTACTTC
V: TRBV13
D: .
J: TRBJ2-7
size: .
length: 12

CDR3: CASGNTEAFF
DNA: TGTGCCAGCGGAAACACTGAAGCTTTCTTT
V: TRBV7-9
D: .
J: TRBJ1-1
size: .
length: 10

CDR3: CASSEGPNYEQYF
DNA: TGTGCCAGTAGTGAGGGACCAAACTACGAGCAGTACTTC
V: TRBV19
D: .
J: TRBJ2-7
size: .
length: 13

CDR3: CSVVGGNRYNEQFF
DNA: TGCAGCGTTGTCGGCGGGAATAGATACAATGAGCAGTTCTTC
V: TRBV29-1
D: .
J: TRBJ2-1
size: .
length: 14

CDR3: CASSSPGSSGNYTQYF
DNA: TGTGCCAGCAGCTCCCCCGGTTCTAGCGGAAACTATACGCAGTATTTT
V: TRBV21-1
D: .
J: TRBJ2-3
size: .
length: 16

CDR3: CASRLEHRDRVSPNSYEQYF
DNA: TGTGCAAGTCGCTTGGAACACCGGGACAGAGTAAGCCCTAACTCCTACGAGCAGTACTTC
V: TRBV12-2
D: .
J: TRBJ2-7
size: once
length: 20

CDR3: CASSPRYRDQETQYF
DNA: TGTGCCAGTAGTCCCCGATACAGGGATCAAGAGACCCAGTACTTC
V: TRBV19
D: .
J: TRBJ2-5
size: .
length: 15

CDR3: CASSSARDRDEQYF
DNA: TGTGCCAGCAGCTCCGCCCGGGACAGGGACGAGCAGTACTTC
V: TRBV13
D: TRBD1
J: TRBJ2-7
size: .
length: 14

CDR3: CASSYNSNQPQHF
DNA: TGTGCCAGCAGTTATAATAGCAATCAGCCCCAGCATTTT
V: TRBV6-5
D: .
J: TRBJ1-5
size: .
length: 13

CDR3: CAWSLRPPGTGLQKSTDTQYF
DNA: TGTGCCTGGAGTCTCCGACCACCCGGGACAGGCCTCCAAAAGTCCACAGATACGCAGTATTTT
V: TRBV30
D: TRBD1
J: TRBJ2-3
size: once
length: 21

CDR3: CASSFGQSYEQYF
DNA: TGTGCCAGCAGCTTCGGACAATCCTACGAGCAGTACTTC
V: TRBV7-8
D: .
J: TRBJ2-7
size: .
length: 13

CDR3: CASSQGYGRDEQFF
DNA: TGTGCCAGCAGCCAAGGTTACGGTAGGGATGAGCAGTTCTTC
V: TRBV28
D: .
J: TRBJ2-1
size: .
length: 14

CDR3: CASRKREGYEQYF
DNA: TGCGCCAGCAGGAAGCGGGAGGGGTACGAGCAGTACTTC
V: TRBV5-1
D: TRBD2
J: TRBJ2-7
size: once
length: 13

CDR3: CASSMGLALSAGELFF
DNA: TGTGCCAGCAGCATGGGACTAGCGCTAAGCGCCGGGGAGCTGTTTTTT
V: TRBV7-9
D: TRBD2
J: TRBJ2-2
size: .
length: 16

CDR3: CASSAGRNGEQYF
DNA: TGCGCCAGCAGTGCTGGGAGGAACGGCGAGCAGTACTTC
V: TRBV10-1
D: .
J: TRBJ2-7
size: .
length: 13

CDR3: CSVEEGRTSGRATQYF
DNA: TGCAGCGTTGAAGAGGGCAGGACTAGCGGGAGAGCTACGCAGTATTTT
V: TRBV29-1
D: TRBD2
J: TRBJ2-3
size: once
length: 16